This record covers a single T cell receptor (beta chain). This clone showed up just a few times. The clone's antigen remains unknown. Base qualities are not at hand, and no much larger clone is one base apart. In the germline V gene, CDR1 corresponds to SGHVS and CDR2 to FQNEAQ. The junction carries 10 bases between V and J, which are trimmed by 2 bases and 2 bases respectively. From cysteine to phenylalanine, the CDR3 is 14 amino acids long. Only the CDR3 portion is preserved as DNA: 42 bases, with reading frame beginning at the first base. Each donor gave one peripheral blood draw, averaging roughly 0.11 L, which was collected into heparinised tubes. Naive, central memory, regulatory and stem cell-like memory CD4+ T cells were sorted on a BD FACSAria II using a panel including CD45RO, CCR7, CD25, CD127, CD95 and CD27. All sorted populations exceeded 98% purity. PBMCs were isolated immediately by Lymphoprep density gradient centrifugation and stained directly without culture. To minimize batch effects, samples were stained and sorted in pairs, one healthy donor with one patient per experiment.

This specimen belongs to a study of beta chain features in type 1 diabetes (dated by TCRdb to 2017 to 2018). In the study overall: Mean age, gender distribution, total cell number and subset yield were not different between patients and healthy donors. A total of roughly 100 million sorted cells were examined across all samples, and the number of cells per subset was strongly correlated with RNA yield. Naive and central memory subsets were obtained from all 30 or so donors, but regulatory and stem cell-like memory subsets were isolated from only 8 patients and roughly eight healthy donors. The study compared the TCRB repertoires of sorted circulating CD4+ T cell subsets in recently diagnosed type 1 diabetes patients with those in matched healthy donors. General study outcomes and caveats: Only small numbers of individuals were included in the HLA sub-analyses, which left unresolved whether HLA type had any influence on TCRB rearrangement. Type 1 diabetes patients showed a moderate but significant shortening of TCRB CDR3 length in all four CD4+ subsets. PCR might favor shorter templates, but patient and control samples were amplified and corrected together, so any skew would affect both groups equally. Because cDNA was sequenced instead of genomic DNA, activated cells with high expression could be over-represented, although the groups did not differ in activation or CD3 levels. Naive, central memory and regulatory TCRB repertoires appeared to be more alike among patients than among healthy donors. Patients with type 1 diabetes made fewer insertions and deleted more nucleotides at VDJ recombination sites, implying thymic rearrangement abnormalities.

The High Capacity cDNA Reverse Transcription Kit was used to reverse transcribe all of the isolated RNA, meaning that expressed TCRB transcripts were what got sequenced. Naive, central memory and regulatory T cell samples underwent deep immunoSEQ sequencing, averaging about 3.57 million total reads per sample. Sorted cells were lysed in RLT buffer, and RNA was extracted using DNase-treated RNeasy Micro or Mini kits according to cell number. Each cell subset was processed on its own to prevent cross-contamination, while patient and healthy donor samples were processed together. TCRB sequences were amplified from cDNA with the immunoSEQ multiplex PCR, producing 87-bp fragments spanning the CDR3 region. Sequencing of the amplicons was done on the Illumina HiSeq platform. Regarding the original processing steps: Synthetic template baselines were used to correct PCR bias computationally, reads within Hamming distance 2 were collapsed, and singletons that could not be merged were discarded. Reads were aligned to IMGT to assign V, D and J genes, CDR3 length, and insertions or deletions at six rearrangement sites. Clonotype counts were normalized to sorted cell number within each subset before computing true diversity and Gini coefficients with the tcR R package. Repertoire sharing was quantified using the overlap coefficient calculated on TCRB nucleotide sequences. In its TCRdb copy, this immuneACCESS table keeps in-frame sequences only and misses some clones. Where compared with another copy, unresolved V genes explain less than half of these, and the others have no known cause. The V and J calls and the clone size are those of that table, but D and trimming were determined from the DNA. The sample records 130,000 or so clones, approximately 9.2% of which are singletons. The ten largest clones represent around 0.68% of the sample.

The source material was central memory CD4+ T cells from blood. Here the chain combines TRBV7-8 and TRBJ2-7; TRBD1 is perhaps the D gene, given 6 matching bases. This receptor was taken from a man between 18 and 29 years old in good health. The CDR3 reads CASSLRQEAYEQYF. The nucleotides read TGTGCCAGCAGCTTAAGACAGGAGGCCTACGAGCAGTACTTC.